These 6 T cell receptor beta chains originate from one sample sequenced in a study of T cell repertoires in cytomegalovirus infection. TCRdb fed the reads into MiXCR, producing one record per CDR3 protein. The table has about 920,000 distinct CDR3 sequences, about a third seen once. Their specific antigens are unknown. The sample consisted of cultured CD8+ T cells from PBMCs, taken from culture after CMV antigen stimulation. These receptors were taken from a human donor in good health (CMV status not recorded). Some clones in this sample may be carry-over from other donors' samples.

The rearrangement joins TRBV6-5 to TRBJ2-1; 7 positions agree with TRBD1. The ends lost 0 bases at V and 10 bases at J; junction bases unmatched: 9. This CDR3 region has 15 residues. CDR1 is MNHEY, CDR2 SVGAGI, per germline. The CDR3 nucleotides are TGTGCCAGCAGTTACTCGACAGGGCGGGTTATCGAGCAGTTCTTC. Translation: CASSYSTGRVIEQFF.

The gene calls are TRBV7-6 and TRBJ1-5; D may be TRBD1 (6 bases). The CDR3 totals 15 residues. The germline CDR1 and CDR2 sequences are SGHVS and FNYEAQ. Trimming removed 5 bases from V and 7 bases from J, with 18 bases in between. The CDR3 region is CASSVEGGVGQPQHF. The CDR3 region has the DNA TGTGCCAGCAGCGTAGAAGGGGGGGTGGGACAGCCCCAGCATTTT.

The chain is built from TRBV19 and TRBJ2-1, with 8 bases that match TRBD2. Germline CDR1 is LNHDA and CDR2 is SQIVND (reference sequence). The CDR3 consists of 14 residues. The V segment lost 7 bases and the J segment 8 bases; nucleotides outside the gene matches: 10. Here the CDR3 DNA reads TGTGCCAGTAACGACCCTAGCGGGTACTATGAGCAGTTCTTC. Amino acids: CASNDPSGYYEQFF. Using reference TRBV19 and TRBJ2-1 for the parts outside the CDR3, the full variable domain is DGGITQSPKYLFRKEGQNVTLSCEQNLNHDAMYWYRQDPGQGLRLIYYSQIVNDFQKGDIAEGYSVSREKKESFPLTVTSAQKNPTAFYLCASNDPSGYYEQFFGPGTRLTVL.

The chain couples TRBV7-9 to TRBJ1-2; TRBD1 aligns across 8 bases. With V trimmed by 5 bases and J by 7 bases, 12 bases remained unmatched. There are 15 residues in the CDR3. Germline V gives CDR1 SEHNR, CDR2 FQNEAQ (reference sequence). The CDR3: CASSPPDREYFGYTF. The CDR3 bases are TGTGCCAGCAGCCCGCCGGACAGGGAGTATTTTGGCTACACCTTC.

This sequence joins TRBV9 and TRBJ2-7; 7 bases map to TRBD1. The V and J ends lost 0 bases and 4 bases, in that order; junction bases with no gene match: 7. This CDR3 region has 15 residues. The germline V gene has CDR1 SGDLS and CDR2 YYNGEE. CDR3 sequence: CASSVALAQGYEQYF. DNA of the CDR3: TGTGCCAGCAGCGTAGCTCTTGCACAGGGGTACGAGCAGTACTTC.

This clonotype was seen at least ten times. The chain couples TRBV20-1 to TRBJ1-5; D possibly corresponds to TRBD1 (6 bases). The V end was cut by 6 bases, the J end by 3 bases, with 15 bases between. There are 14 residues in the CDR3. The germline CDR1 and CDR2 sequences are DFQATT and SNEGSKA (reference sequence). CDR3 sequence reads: CSAERGDFNQPQHF. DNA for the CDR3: TGCAGTGCCGAGAGGGGGGACTTCAATCAGCCCCAGCATTTT.